This TCR beta chain comes out of a study of CD8 T cells in Susac syndrome. On this clonotype: Antigen specificity is unknown.

Random hexamers were used to reverse transcribe an amount of roughly 0.5 to 1 ug RNA. TCRdb analysed the immunoSEQ multiplex PCR reads with MiXCR anew, one entry per CDR3 protein. The sample contains about 210,000 distinct CDR3 sequences, 95% of which appear only once. Through negative isolation, CD4+ and CD8+ T cells were obtained, while TEMRA cells were enriched using FACS. Study-level points and caveats: Only a relatively small number of individuals were included in the TCR sequencing and HLA analysis.

V lost 0 bases and J 1 base, leaving 6 bases between the germline ends. The CDR3 runs 15 residues. Germline CDR1 reads LGHDT; CDR2 reads YNNKEL (reference sequence). Input material: CD4+ T cells from PBMCs. This receptor was identified in a human donor with multiple sclerosis. The chain recombines TRBV3-1 with TRBJ2-2; D call uncertain. The CDR3 reads CASSQDARNTGELFF. The CDR3 DNA follows: TGTGCCAGCAGCCAAGATGCCAGGAACACCGGGGAGCTGTTTTTT. Supplemented by reference TRBV3-1 and TRBJ2-2, the full variable domain reads DTAVSQTPKYLVTQMGNDKSIKCEQNLGHDTMYWYKQDSKKFLKIMFSYNNKELIINETVPNRFSPKSPDKAHLNLHINSLELGDSAVYFCASSQDARNTGELFFGEGSRLTVL.